What follows are 20 T cell receptor beta chains derived from one specimen sequenced in a study of CD8 T cells in ankylosing spondylitis. In TCRdb, the 5' RACE reads were re-called with MiXCR into one record per CDR3 protein. The table lists roughly 180,000 distinct CDR3 sequences, 13% of them singletons. The sample consisted of blood, either unsorted or a sorted T cell fraction (not recorded which). All receptors derive from a female donor with ankylosing spondylitis or in good health (not recorded which).

A single count supports this clonotype. The rearrangement uses TRBV6-1 and TRBJ2-3; D unclear. The J call may be faulty, since TRBJ1-5 better matches the DNA end. The CDR3 is made up of 13 amino acids. Germline CDR1 reads MNHNS; CDR2 reads SASEGT. CDR3: CASSRSPVDTQHF. In nucleotides, the CDR3 is TGTGCCAGCAGCCGAAGTCCAGTCGATACGCAGCATTTT.

Comment on this clonotype: A read error may produce the germline difference seen at one junction end. V and J are TRBV11-2 and TRBJ2-6, with TRBD2 matching over 10 bases. The germline V gene encodes CDR1 SGHAT and CDR2 FQNNGV. The CDR3 totals 19 residues. CDR3 region: CASSEIGTSVNSGTNVLTF. The CDR3 coding sequence is TGTGCCAGCAGCGAAATCGGGACTAGCGTTAACTCTGGGACCAACGTCCTGACTTTC.

This clonotype showed up just a few times. An end of the junction differs from the germline gene, which may be a read error. CDR3 nucleotides: TGTGCCTGCAGCCAAGGGCTAGCCGGGGGGATGGGGAACAATGAGCAGTTCTTC. It is translated as CACSQGLAGGMGNNEQFF. The chain uses TRBV3-1 and TRBJ2-1; the match to TRBD2 covers 7 bases. The CDR3 totals 18 residues. The germline CDR1 and CDR2 sequences are LGHDT and YNNKEL (reference sequence).

This clonotype was detected ten times or more. The chain employs TRBV6-1 and TRBJ2-1; 9 nucleotides match TRBD2. Trimming cost V 6 bases and J 4 bases; bases outside gene matches: 7. The germline CDR1 and CDR2 sequences are MNHNS and SASEGT. This CDR3 region has 15 residues. The CDR3 is CASRTTSGPYNEQFF. Here the CDR3 DNA reads TGTGCCAGCAGAACAACTAGCGGGCCTTACAATGAGCAGTTCTTC.

This clonotype was detected ten times or more. The gene calls are TRBV18 and TRBJ1-1, with D unresolved. This CDR3 has 13 amino acids. Germline CDR1 reads KGHSH; CDR2 reads LQKENI. Trimming removed 0 bases from V and 7 bases from J, with 9 bases in between. The DNA of the CDR3 is TGTGCCAGCTCACCACCCCCCTCCGTTGAAGCTTTCTTT. Amino acid sequence: CASSPPPSVEAFF. The full variable domain, with the rest looked up from reference TRBV18 and TRBJ1-1, is NAGVMQNPRHLVRRRGQEARLRCSPMKGHSHVYWYRQLPEEGLKFMVYLQKENIIDESGMPKERFSAEFPKEGPSILRIQQVVRGDSAAYFCASSPPPSVEAFFGQGTRLTVV.

This clonotype was seen repeatedly, ten times or more. The rearrangement uses TRBV5-1 and TRBJ2-7; TRBD2 is a possible D gene (6 bases). This CDR3 comprises 16 residues. CDR1 and CDR2 from the germline V gene are SGHRS and YFSETQ. The V gene lost 6 bases and the J gene lost 5 bases, with 24 bases spanning the gap. The CDR3 DNA is TGCGCCAGCACCCTAACCGGGACTCAGGGTATAGACGAGCAGTACTTC. Translated, it gives CASTLTGTQGIDEQYF.

This clonotype was detected ten times or more. The chain recombines TRBV29-1 with TRBJ1-1; TRBD1 matches at 10 bases. V lost 7 bases to trimming and J lost 5 bases; unmatched junction nucleotides: 7. Per germline, CDR1 SQVTM and CDR2 ANQGSEA. The CDR3 extends over 13 amino acids. The CDR3 protein is CSGDRGSYTEAFF. The CDR3 DNA reads TGCAGCGGGGACAGGGGAAGTTATACTGAAGCTTTCTTT.

The chain combines TRBV9 with TRBJ2-7; 8 nucleotides align to TRBD2. Germline V lookup: CDR1 SGDLS, CDR2 YYNGEE. The CDR3 covers 19 residues. The ends lost 0 bases at V and 1 base at J; junction bases unmatched: 15. The CDR3: CASSVGPGGLILGSYEQYF. The CDR3 nucleotides are TGTGCCAGCAGCGTAGGACCGGGAGGGCTGATTCTAGGGTCCTACGAGCAGTACTTC.

A word on this clonotype: A much more abundant neighbour one base away suggests this may be a read error. This rearrangement joins TRBV20-1 to TRBJ2-1; D possibly corresponds to TRBD2 (5 bases). The CDR3 runs to 15 residues. CDR1 is DFQATT, CDR2 SNEGSKA, per germline (reference sequence). The CDR3 sequence is CSALNGVSSYIEQFF. DNA of the CDR3: TGCAGTGCTCTTAACGGGGTGAGCTCCTACATTGAGCAGTTCTTC.

About this clonotype itself: This may be a read error, as it is one base from a much larger clone. V usage is TRBV6-1 and J usage is TRBJ2-5; 7 nucleotides agree with TRBD1. The CDR3 length is 14 residues. The ends lost 6 bases at V and 4 bases at J; junction bases unmatched: 8. Germline lookup yields CDR1 MNHNS and CDR2 SASEGT. CDR3 amino acids: CASRNRGMGETQYF. CDR3 nucleotide sequence: TGTGCCAGCAGGAACAGGGGTATGGGAGAGACCCAGTACTTC.

Many counts were recorded for this clonotype. The chain links TRBV28 to TRBJ2-1, with D uncertain. The CDR3 runs 14 residues. V was shortened by 3 bases and J by 5 bases, with 11 bases between the two germline ends. Germline V lookup: CDR1 MDHEN, CDR2 SYDVKM. DNA of the CDR3: TGTGCCAGCAGTTTGCAGAGCCGGCACAATGAGCAGTTCTTC. This codes for CASSLQSRHNEQFF.

About this clonotype itself: This clone may be a read error of a much larger clone one base away. The chain employs TRBV12-3 or TRBV12-4 and TRBJ1-1; 7 nucleotides align to TRBD1. CDR3 length equals 13 residues. Germline trimming cut 11 bases from V and 1 base from J; bases unmatched to any gene: 7. This CDR3 reads CAGRGQQNTEAFF. The CDR3 region has the DNA TGTGCCGGCCGGGGACAGCAGAACACTGAAGCTTTCTTT.

This clonotype was observed at least ten times. The chain couples TRBV10-3 to TRBJ1-2; 9 bases are shared with TRBD1. This CDR3 is 14 amino acids long. Germline loops: CDR1 ENHRY, CDR2 SYGVKD. With 6 bases clipped from V and 2 bases from J, the junction kept 4 bases outside the gene matches. CDR3 nucleotide sequence: TGTGCCATCAGCCGGGACAGGGCGAACTATGGCTACACCTTC. Residues: CAISRDRANYGYTF.

This clonotype has at least ten counts. The V gene is TRBV20-1, the J gene TRBJ1-1, with D tentatively TRBD1 (5 bases). This CDR3 spans 14 amino acids. CDR1 is DFQATT, CDR2 SNEGSKA, per germline (reference sequence). The V gene lost 5 bases and the J gene lost 8 bases, with 21 bases spanning the gap. The CDR3 bases are TGCAGTGCTCTCACAGGAGACCAGACTTACGAAGCTTTCTTT. Translated: CSALTGDQTYEAFF.

This clonotype came up many times. This chain uses TRBV20-1 with TRBJ2-1; D not resolved. V was shortened by 1 base and J by 0 bases, with 13 bases between the two germline ends. The germline CDR1 and CDR2 sequences are DFQATT and SNEGSKA (reference sequence). The CDR3 is 16 residues long. The CDR3 region is CSARGSLRSSYNEQFF. The CDR3 DNA is TGCAGTGCTAGAGGTAGCCTCCGGAGCTCCTACAATGAGCAGTTCTTC.

To note about this clonotype: Being one base from a much bigger clone, this may be a read error. The chain has TRBV12-3 or TRBV12-4 and TRBJ1-3, with D perhaps matching TRBD1 (5 bases). This CDR3 spans 14 amino acids. The CDR3 DNA reads TGTGCCAGCAGTGTAGCGGGGGGGAGTAACACCATATATTTT. Translation: CASSVAGGSNTIYF.

This clonotype was found many times. The chain is built from TRBV5-1 and TRBJ1-4, with TRBD1 as a possible D gene (6 bases). V lost 5 bases, J lost 7 bases, and 15 bases lay in between. This CDR3 region has 14 residues. In germline, CDR1 is SGHRS, CDR2 YFSETQ. CDR3 nucleotide sequence: TGCGCCAGCAGTTCCAGGGGATCGGGTGAAAAACTGTTTTTT. This sequence encodes CASSSRGSGEKLFF.

CDR3 sequence: CASSQGSGEQYF. CDR3 DNA: TGTGCCAGCAGCCAAGGATCAGGCGAGCAGTACTTC. This sequence joins TRBV4-2 and TRBJ2-7; D is unclear. This CDR3 comprises 12 residues. The germline V gene encodes CDR1 LGHNA and CDR2 YNFKEQ. Trimming removed 1 base at V and 6 bases at J, with 7 bases between.

In nucleotides, the CDR3 is TGTGCCAGCAGCCAAGGGTGGCGGGAAGAAAATACGCAGTATTTT. Translated: CASSQGWREENTQYF. The rearrangement joins TRBV7-8 to TRBJ2-3; tentatively, D is TRBD2 (6 bases). Trimming took off 5 bases at V and 7 bases at J, with 19 bases between the two ends. CDR1 is SGHVS, CDR2 FQNEAQ, per germline. This CDR3 contains 15 residues.

This clonotype was recorded at least ten times. This chain joins TRBV4-2 and TRBJ2-2; possibly TRBD2 for D (7 bases). The V end lost 4 bases, the J end lost 2 bases, and 14 bases lay between the germline ends. This CDR3 comprises 16 residues. The V gene's germline CDR1 is LGHNA and CDR2 YNFKEQ. CDR3 nucleotide sequence: TGTGCCAGCAGCCTGGGGGGCGGGGGTAACACCGGGGAGCTGTTTTTT. It encodes CASSLGGGGNTGELFF.